This TCR beta chain was captured by sequencing in a study of T cells in Graves' hyperthyroidism and ophthalmopathy (dated by TCRdb to the late 2010s). About the investigation overall: Peripheral blood was sampled at the time of initial diagnosis, prior to any treatment. TCR Vbeta CDR3 sequencing of some 140 peripheral blood samples (over 40 ophthalmopathy, roughly 74 hyperthyroidism and 17 progressor patients) is reported in the paper. For training and testing, the 100 or so patients in the discovery cohort were randomly divided in a 7:3 ratio. TCR V-J signatures able to tell the groups apart were searched for in a discovery cohort of around 95 patients, of whom under 45 had Graves' ophthalmopathy and some 60 had stable Graves' hyperthyroidism. After blood sampling, hyperthyroidism patients were treated with methimazole at a starting dose of 30 mg daily, and ophthalmopathy patients were treated with high-dose intravenous methylprednisolone. The study also compared thyroid tissue and blood T-cell repertoires from roughly six Graves' hyperthyroidism patients. An independent validation cohort of around 19 hyperthyroidism patients and over 15 patients who later progressed to ophthalmopathy tested prospective prediction of ophthalmopathy.

TCR beta CDR3 regions were amplified from RNA transcripts. The first round of RT-PCR for the TCR CDR3 was performed with the HTBI primer set and the Qiagen OneStep RT-PCR kit. Libraries were constructed in a second round of multiplex PCR, after which size selection and purification were performed. The libraries were sequenced on an Illumina HiSeq2000 using paired-end 100 bp reads. The paper's processing steps were these. SOAPnuke was used to process the raw data, throwing out any read that contained adapters or uncalled bases, had a mean Phred below 15, or lacked an exact constant-primer or identifier match. High-quality paired reads were merged using COPE v1.2.5, and each unique nucleotide sequence was defined as a clonotype. Clonotypes were aligned to IMGT TRBV, TRBD and TRBJ reference segments using MiTCR v1.1. The analysis included only V-J combinations with a frequency above 0.0001, which together covered about 99% of the repertoires. A TCS score was defined as the ratio of F50 (clonal expansion) to E x V (chaos), with BLOSUM62-based TCRdist applied between CDR3 peptides within each V-J. Welch's t-statistics and random forest reduced some 510 V-J features to about 13, which were used in a naive Bayes classifier (R e1071). TCRdb itself trimmed the public reads at Q25 with fastp, ran MiXCR and retained productive beta chains. Identical CDR3 protein sequences are pooled into one entry, listed with their most common genes and DNA. TCRdb's processing, not the study's, gives the V and J calls here. The sample has approximately 530,000 distinct CDR3 sequences on record, about 20% of them singletons. 47% of the sample belongs to the ten largest clones.

Overall study results and their limits: In validation, progression to ophthalmopathy was predicted by the model with 55% to 71% sensitivity and 72% to 80% specificity, a median of about 6.4 months before onset. A model built on a 13 V-J signature distinguished ophthalmopathy from stable hyperthyroidism, reaching 85% to 90% sensitivity and approximately 83% specificity in cross-validation and 80%/75% in testing. Sample size was not statistically predetermined, and blinding of investigators to group allocation was not performed. Most expanded thyroid clonotypes (frequency above 0.001) were also detected in blood, suggesting blood repertoires may reflect thyroid immune responses.

This clonotype appeared a few times. Its antigen is still unknown. Per-base quality was not reported, and no clone a single base away is much larger than it. Moderately to severely active disease, a Clinical Activity Score of at least 3, a NOSPECS grade of at least 4, and a duration under 3 months were present in ophthalmopathy patients. The study excluded patients with uncontrolled infections, other autoimmune diseases, pregnancy or lactation. Diagnoses were established on the basis of clinical symptoms, serum thyroxine and TRAb, thyroid ultrasound, and orbital computed tomography. PBMCs were isolated from more than 9 ml of fresh peripheral blood by Ficoll-Paque density gradient centrifugation. Total RNA was extracted using Trizol reagent, and RNA quality was assessed on an Agilent 2100 Bioanalyzer. The CDR3 measures 15 amino acids from cysteine to phenylalanine. The sequence is cut down to CDR3 DNA, 45 bases in frame from base 1. Germline trimming amounts to 2 bases on V and 10 bases on J, with 9 as the count of junction bases outside the gene matches. Looking up the germline V gene (reference sequence) yields CDR1 LNHDA and CDR2 SQIVND.

The receptor chain draws on TRBV19 and TRBJ2-1, with 9 central nucleotides matching TRBD2. This TCR came from a man in his forties with Graves' ophthalmopathy. The source material was blood. The sequence in DNA is TGTGCCAGTAGTATATGGGCGGGAGGGACTGGGGAGCAGTTCTTC. It is translated as CASSIWAGGTGEQFF.